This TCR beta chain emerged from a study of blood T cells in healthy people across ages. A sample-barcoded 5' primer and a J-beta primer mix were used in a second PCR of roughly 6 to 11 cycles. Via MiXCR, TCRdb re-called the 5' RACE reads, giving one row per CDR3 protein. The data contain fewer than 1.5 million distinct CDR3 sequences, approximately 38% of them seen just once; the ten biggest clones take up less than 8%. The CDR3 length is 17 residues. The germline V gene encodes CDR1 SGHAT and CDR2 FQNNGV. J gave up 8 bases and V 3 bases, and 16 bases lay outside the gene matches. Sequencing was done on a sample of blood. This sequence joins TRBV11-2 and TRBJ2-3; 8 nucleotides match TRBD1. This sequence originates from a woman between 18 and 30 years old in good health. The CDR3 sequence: CASSLWGQGASGGTQYF. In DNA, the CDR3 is TGTGCCAGCAGCTTGTGGGGCCAGGGGGCATCTGGCGGTACGCAGTATTTT.